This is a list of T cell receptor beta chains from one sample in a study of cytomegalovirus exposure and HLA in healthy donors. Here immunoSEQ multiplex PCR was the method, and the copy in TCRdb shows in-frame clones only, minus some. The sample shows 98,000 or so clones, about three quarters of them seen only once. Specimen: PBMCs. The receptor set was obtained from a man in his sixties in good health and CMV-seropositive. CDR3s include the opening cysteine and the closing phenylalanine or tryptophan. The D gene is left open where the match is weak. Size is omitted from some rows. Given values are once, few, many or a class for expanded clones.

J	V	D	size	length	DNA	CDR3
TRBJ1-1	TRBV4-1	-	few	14	TGCGCCAGCAGTCCCGGGACAATGAACACTGAAGCTTTCTTT	CASSPGTMNTEAFF
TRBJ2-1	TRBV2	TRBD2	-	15	TGTGCCAGCAGAACACTAGCGGGACCCCTCAGTGAGCAGTTCTTC	CASRTLAGPLSEQFF
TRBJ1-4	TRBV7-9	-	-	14	TGTTCCAGTCACTATGCGGGAGATAATGAAAAACTGTTTTTT	CSSHYAGDNEKLFF
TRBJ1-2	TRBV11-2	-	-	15	TGTGCCAGCAGCTTAGGTTTGGCAGGGCCGGCCGGCCACACCTTC	CASSLGLAGPAGHTF
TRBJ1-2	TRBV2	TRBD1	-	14	TGTGCCAGCAGTGGACAGGGGGCCGACTATGGCTACACCTTC	CASSGQGADYGYTF
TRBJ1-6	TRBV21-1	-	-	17	TGTGCCAGCAGCCACCATAAGGACAAACTAATTAATTCACCCCTCCACTTT	CASSHHKDKLINSPLHF
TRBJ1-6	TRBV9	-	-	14	TGTGCCAGCCGTAGTAGCTCCTATAATTCACCCCTCCACTTT	CASRSSSYNSPLHF
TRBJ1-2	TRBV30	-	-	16	TGTGCCTGGAGATTTAGCCGGACAGAAAGATACGATGGCTACACCTTC	CAWRFSRTERYDGYTF
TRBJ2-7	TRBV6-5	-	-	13	TGTGCCAGCAGTTACTCGCATACTTACGAGCAGTACTTC	CASSYSHTYEQYF
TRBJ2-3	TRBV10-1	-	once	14	TGCGCCAGCAGCGGATCGGGACTCACAGATACGCAGTATTTT	CASSGSGLTDTQYF
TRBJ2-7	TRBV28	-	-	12	TGTGCCAGCAGACCGGACAGCTACGAGCAGTACTTC	CASRPDSYEQYF
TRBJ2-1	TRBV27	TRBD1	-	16	TGTGCCAGCAGCCCCTTGGGGACAGGGGCCCCCAATGAGCAGTTCTTC	CASSPLGTGAPNEQFF
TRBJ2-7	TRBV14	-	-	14	TGTGCCAGCAGCCGCCGAGAGGGATGGGACGAGCAGTACTTC	CASSRREGWDEQYF
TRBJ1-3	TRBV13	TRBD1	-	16	TGTGCCAGCAGCTGGGGGACAGGGGAATTCGGAAACACCATATATTTT	CASSWGTGEFGNTIYF
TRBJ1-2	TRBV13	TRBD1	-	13	TGTGCCAGCAGCCGGGACAGACGATACGGCTACACCTTC	CASSRDRRYGYTF
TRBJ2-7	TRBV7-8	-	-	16	TGTGCCAGCAGCACCATGGGCAGGGCGGTTCCGGACGAGCAGTACTTC	CASSTMGRAVPDEQYF
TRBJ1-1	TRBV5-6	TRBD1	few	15	TGTGCCAGCAGCTACCCGGGGGCAGGGGGCACTGAAGCTTTCTTT	CASSYPGAGGTEAFF
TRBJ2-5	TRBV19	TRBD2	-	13	TGTGCCAGTACACAAGCGGGATACGAGACCCAGTACTTC	CASTQAGYETQYF
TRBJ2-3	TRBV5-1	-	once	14	TGCGCCAGCAGCCCCGGGAGACAGACAGATACGCAGTATTTT	CASSPGRQTDTQYF
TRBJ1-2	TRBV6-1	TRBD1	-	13	TGTGCCAGCATCCGACAGGGGTACTATGGCTACACCTTC	CASIRQGYYGYTF
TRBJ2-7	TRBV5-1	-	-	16	TGCGCCAGCAGCTCGGCCCCGAGCACAGCCATCTACGAGCAGTACTTC	CASSSAPSTAIYEQYF
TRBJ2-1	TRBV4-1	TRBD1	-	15	TGCGCCAGCAGCCCCACAGGGGAAATATACAATGAGCAGTTCTTC	CASSPTGEIYNEQFF
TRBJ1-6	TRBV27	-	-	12	TGTGCCGGCGGGACTATACATTCACCCCTCCACTTT	CAGGTIHSPLHF
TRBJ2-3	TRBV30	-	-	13	TGTGCCTGGAGTGTACTTGCGGTGGATACGCAGTATTTT	CAWSVLAVDTQYF
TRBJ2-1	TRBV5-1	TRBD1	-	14	TGCGCCAGCACCCGGGACAGGGTTGGAAATGAGCAGTTCTTC	CASTRDRVGNEQFF
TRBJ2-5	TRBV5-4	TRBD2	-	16	TGTGCCAGCAGCCCAACTAGCGGGGTAGGGGTGGAGACCCAGTACTTC	CASSPTSGVGVETQYF
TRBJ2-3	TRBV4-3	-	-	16	TGCGCCAGCAGCCAAAACTTGGGGGGGGCCACCTATACGCAGTATTTT	CASSQNLGGATYTQYF
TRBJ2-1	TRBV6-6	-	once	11	TGTGCCAGCAGTACCGGGACACTACAGTTCTTC	CASSTGTLQFF
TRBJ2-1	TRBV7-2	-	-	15	TGTGCCAGCAGCCCAGACGGGAGAACCTACAATGAGCAGTTCTTC	CASSPDGRTYNEQFF
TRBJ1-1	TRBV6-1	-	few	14	TGTGCCAGCAGTGAGCGCCGGACAGACCCTGAAGCTTTCTTT	CASSERRTDPEAFF
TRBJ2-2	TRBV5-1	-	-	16	TGCGCCAGCAGCTTGGAAAGCGGATTGAACACCGGGGAGCTGTTTTTT	CASSLESGLNTGELFF
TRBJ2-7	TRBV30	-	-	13	TGTGCCTGGAGTTTCCAGGCACCCTACGAGCAGTACTTC	CAWSFQAPYEQYF
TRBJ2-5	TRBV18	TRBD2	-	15	TGTGCCAGCTCACCAGTGACTAGCGTACAAGAGACCCAGTACTTC	CASSPVTSVQETQYF
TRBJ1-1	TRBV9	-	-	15	TGTGCCAGCAGCGTAGCAGTACACCCGAACACTGAAGCTTTCTTT	CASSVAVHPNTEAFF
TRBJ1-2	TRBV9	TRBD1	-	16	TGTGCCAGCAGTAACAGGGGTAGTTCTACTAACTATGGCTACACCTTC	CASSNRGSSTNYGYTF
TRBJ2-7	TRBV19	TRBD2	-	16	TGTGCCAGTAGTATGAGTTTGGCTAGCGGGGGCTACGAGCAGTACTTC	CASSMSLASGGYEQYF
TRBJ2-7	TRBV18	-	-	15	TGTGCCAGCTCACCATTACAGGGAAGTATCTACGAGCAGTACTTC	CASSPLQGSIYEQYF
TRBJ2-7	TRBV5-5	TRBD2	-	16	TGTGCCAGCAGCAGGCGGTGGGGACTAGACTTTTACGAGCAGTACTTC	CASSRRWGLDFYEQYF
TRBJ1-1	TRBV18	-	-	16	TGTGCCAGCTCGCGACAGGCCCAGGGGATGAACACTGAAGCTTTCTTT	CASSRQAQGMNTEAFF
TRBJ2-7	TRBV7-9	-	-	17	TGTGCCAGCAGCTTAAGGGGTGGCCGAAACCGAAGCTACGAGCAGTACTTC	CASSLRGGRNRSYEQYF
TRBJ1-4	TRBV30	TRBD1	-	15	TGTGCCTGGAGCCCAGGAGGGGGCTCTAATGAAAAACTGTTTTTT	CAWSPGGGSNEKLFF
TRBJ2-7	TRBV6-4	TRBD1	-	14	TGTGCCAGCAGTCCCGGGACAGGGTCCTACGAGCAGTACTTC	CASSPGTGSYEQYF
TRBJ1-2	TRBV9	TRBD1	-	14	TGTGCCAGCAGCACAAACACAGGGGCCTATGGCTACACCTTC	CASSTNTGAYGYTF
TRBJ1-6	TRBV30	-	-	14	TGTGCCTGGAGTTTAGGGGGAGATAATTCACCCCTCCACTTT	CAWSLGGDNSPLHF
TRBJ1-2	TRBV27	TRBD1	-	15	TGTGCCAGCAGTTTAGGGACAGGCTTCGGCTATGGCTACACCTTC	CASSLGTGFGYGYTF
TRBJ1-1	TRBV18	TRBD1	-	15	TGTGCCAGCTCACCTGTGGGAGACAGGGGAACTGAAGCTTTCTTT	CASSPVGDRGTEAFF
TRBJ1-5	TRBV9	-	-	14	TGTGCCAGCAGCTCCGGGGGGGGCAATCAGCCCCAGCATTTT	CASSSGGGNQPQHF
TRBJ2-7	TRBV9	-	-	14	TGTGCCAGCAGCGTAGAACAACACCCCTACGAGCAGTACTTC	CASSVEQHPYEQYF
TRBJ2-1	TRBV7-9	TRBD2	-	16	TGTGCCAGCAGCCCCGCGGGGGGCCTCTCCTACAATGAGCAGTTCTTC	CASSPAGGLSYNEQFF
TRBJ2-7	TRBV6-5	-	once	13	TGTGCCAGCAGTTACACGGCAGGGGTAGAGCAGTACTTC	CASSYTAGVEQYF
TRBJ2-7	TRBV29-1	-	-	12	TGCAGCGTTGTCAACAGAGCCTACGAGCAGTACTTC	CSVVNRAYEQYF
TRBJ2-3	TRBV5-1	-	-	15	TGCGCCAGCAGCTTGGGTGGCGGAGGGTCAGATACGCAGTATTTT	CASSLGGGGSDTQYF